This T cell receptor (beta chain) was sequenced during a study of blood T cell repertoires in COVID-19. Study information: The analysed material was cDNA or gDNA that came from T cells, B-cell-depleted T cells, or PBMCs.

As processed by the authors: Estimated nucleated cell counts came from reference gene primer amplification. Using immunoSEQ multiplex PCR, the repertoire was profiled, and TCRdb retains in-frame clones only, with some absent. V, J and clone size are those of that table, while D and trimming were read from the DNA. The sample records roughly 56,000 clones, about 91% being singletons. Germline V gene lookup returns CDR1 SQVTM and CDR2 ANQGSEA. V shed 8 bases and J 7 bases; nucleotides not matched to a gene: 22. The CDR3 loop spans 17 amino acids. The sample comprised peripheral blood. The sequence was collected from a man aged 50-60 years with active COVID-19. The chain links TRBV29-1 to TRBJ2-1, with TRBD2 matching 8 bases. CDR3 bases: TGCAGCACCCCTGGCTACGGGACTAGTAGAGTTGTGAATGAGCAGTTCTTC. As protein: CSTPGYGTSRVVNEQFF.